This TCR beta chain emerged from a study of Tregs in tolerant kidney transplant recipients. Germline CDR1 reads MNHEY; CDR2 reads SMNVEV (reference sequence). The CDR3 runs 18 residues. V gave up 6 bases and J gave up 1 base; unmatched junction bases: 13. A few counts support this clone. Sequenced by immunoSEQ multiplex PCR; TCRdb stores in-frame clones only, minus some. The table lists 45,000 or so clones, approximately 89% of them singletons. Recipients received nonmyeloablative bone marrow transplants from related graft donors, with transient mixed chimerism. The source was CD8+ T cells from blood (PBMCs), collected 12 months after the transplant. The chain uses TRBV27 and TRBJ2-4, with TRBD2 identical over 9 bases. This clonotype originated in a human patient who received a combined kidney and bone marrow transplant. A subset of T cells may come from the graft donor. The DNA for the CDR3 is TGTGCCAGCAGACTTACAGCTGAGCGGGGGGACGCCAAAAACATTCAGTACTTC. Its protein is CASRLTAERGDAKNIQYF.